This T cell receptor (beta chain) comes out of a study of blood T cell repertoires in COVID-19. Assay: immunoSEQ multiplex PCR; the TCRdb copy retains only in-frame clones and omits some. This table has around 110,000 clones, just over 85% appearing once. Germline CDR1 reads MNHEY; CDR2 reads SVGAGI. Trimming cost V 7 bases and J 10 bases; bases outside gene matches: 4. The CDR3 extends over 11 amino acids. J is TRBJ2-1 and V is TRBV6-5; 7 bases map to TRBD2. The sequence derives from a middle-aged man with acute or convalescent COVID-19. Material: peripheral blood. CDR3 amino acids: CASIELAEQFF. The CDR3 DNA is TGTGCCAGCATCGAACTAGCGGAGCAGTTCTTC.